Reported below is one T cell receptor beta chain. Trimming took off 2 bases at V and 2 bases at J, with 7 bases between the two ends. The CDR3 is made up of 13 amino acids. Germline assignment: CDR1 SGHRS and CDR2 YFSETQ. These data come from a study of circulating and synovial CD4+ cells in juvenile arthritis. The method was immunoSEQ multiplex PCR; TCRdb's version includes in-frame clones alone and lacks a portion of them. The repertoire holds a few thousand clones, 88% seen once, with 3% to 3.5% in the top ten. The V gene is TRBV5-1, the J gene TRBJ1-2; D is undetermined. Material: HLA-DR+ CD4+ T cells from blood. Described subset: circulating pathogenic-like lymphocytes, sorted as HLA-DR+CD14-CD3+CD4+CD25low/- blood T cells. The sequence came from a human donor with juvenile idiopathic arthritis. The CDR3 reads CASSLNQNYGYTF. Written as DNA, the CDR3 is TGCGCCAGCAGCTTAAACCAGAACTATGGCTACACCTTC.